This T cell receptor beta chain comes out of a study of cytomegalovirus exposure and HLA in healthy donors. With respect to this clone: What it binds is not known.

Primers included in the PCR were 60 Vbeta and 13 Jbeta primers. Authors' data handling: Roughly 11 million shared chains were among around 80 million unique TCR beta chains counted in a later analysis. Here immunoSEQ multiplex PCR was the method, and the copy in TCRdb shows in-frame clones only, minus some. That table furnishes V, J and clone size, whereas the DNA furnished D and trimming. Here the sample spans some 160,000 clones, 65% to 75% being singletons. Findings and caveats of the study: Common viral pathogens seemed, in a later analysis, to connect with several of the most significant clusters. In a later analysis, TCR beta V- and J-gene trimming was associated with a missense DCLRE1C variant.

Germline CDR1 is MDHEN and CDR2 is SYDVKM. CDR3 length equals 15 residues. J was trimmed by 3 bases and V by 5 bases; bases with no gene match: 6. The source of this sequence is a man in his sixties in good health and CMV-seronegative. Input material: PBMCs. This chain connects TRBV28 to TRBJ2-5; TRBD1 matches at 10 bases. The CDR3 DNA reads as TGTGCCAGCAGTCCACTGGACAGGGGGAAAGAGACCCAGTACTTC. Amino acids: CASSPLDRGKETQYF.